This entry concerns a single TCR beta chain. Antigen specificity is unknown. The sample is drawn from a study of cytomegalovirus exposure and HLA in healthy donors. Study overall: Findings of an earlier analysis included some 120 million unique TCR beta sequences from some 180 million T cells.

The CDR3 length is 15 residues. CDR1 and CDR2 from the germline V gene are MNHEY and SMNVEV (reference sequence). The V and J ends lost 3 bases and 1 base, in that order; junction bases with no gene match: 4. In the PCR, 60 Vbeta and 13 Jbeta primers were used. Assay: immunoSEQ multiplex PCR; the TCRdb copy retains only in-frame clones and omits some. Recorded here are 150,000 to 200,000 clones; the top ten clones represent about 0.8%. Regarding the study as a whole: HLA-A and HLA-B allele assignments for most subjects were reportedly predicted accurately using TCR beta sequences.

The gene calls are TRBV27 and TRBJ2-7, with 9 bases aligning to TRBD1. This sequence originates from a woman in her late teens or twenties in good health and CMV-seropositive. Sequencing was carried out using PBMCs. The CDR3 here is CASSFDRGTSYEQYF. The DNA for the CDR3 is TGTGCCAGCAGTTTTGACAGGGGGACTTCCTACGAGCAGTACTTC.